The clone carrying this T cell receptor (beta chain) was counted many times. Its target is unknown. Looked up from germline, CDR1 is MNHEY and CDR2 is SVGAGI. The CDR3 has 20 amino acids. V was pared by 2 bases and J by 0 bases, with 23 bases between. The sample comes from a study of T cell repertoires in cytomegalovirus infection. TCRdb reanalysed the reads using MiXCR and keeps one entry per CDR3 protein. This table has around 210,000 distinct CDR3 sequences, 6.5% appearing once. Regarding the study as a whole: Carriage of CMV together with the relevant HLA was identifiable through cumulative public TCR beta family frequency. There were HLA-C-restricted CMV-specific TCR beta clonotypes dominating the ex vivo response.

The J gene is TRBJ2-1, the V gene TRBV6-5, with D unclear. This sequence originates from a human donor in good health (CMV status not recorded). Some clones in this sample may be carry-over from other donors' samples. Specimen: PBMCs. CDR3 nucleotides: TGTGCCAGCAGTTACCACCAATTTAATTTGGGAATTAGCTCCTACAATGAGCAGTTCTTC. Protein: CASSYHQFNLGISSYNEQFF.